The 3 T cell receptor beta chains below all came from one sample that was sequenced in a study of radiotherapy plus CTLA-4 blockade in lung cancer. Profiling relied on immunoSEQ multiplex PCR, and the TCRdb table lists in-frame clones only, not all of them. This table holds 43,000 or so clones, approximately 70% found once. Here the sequenced sample was peripheral blood, taken from a patient treated with radiotherapy plus ipilimumab. Receptor source: a human donor with non-small cell lung cancer who had a complete response to radiotherapy plus ipilimumab.

This clone is labeled medium-sized (0.01 to 0.1%). This chain joins TRBV6-5 and TRBJ2-2; D remains ambiguous. Trimming pared 4 bases from V and 0 bases from J, leaving 6 bases between. CDR3 size: 14 residues. In germline, CDR1 is MNHEY, CDR2 SVGAGI. CDR3: CASSLYSNTGELFF. The CDR3 nucleotides read TGTGCCAGCAGTTTATACTCGAACACCGGGGAGCTGTTTTTT.

This chain links TRBV30 with TRBJ1-5, with a weak D call TRBD1 (5 bases). The germline gives CDR1 GTSNPN, CDR2 SVGIG (reference sequence). V was trimmed by 2 bases and J by 9 bases, leaving 17 bases between them. The CDR3 is made up of 14 amino acids. DNA of the CDR3: TGTGCCTGGAGTAAGGCAGGGCCTGATCCGCCCCAGCATTTT. It specifies CAWSKAGPDPPQHF.

V gene TRBV11-2 combines with J gene TRBJ1-2; tentatively, D is TRBD1 (6 bases). Germline CDR1 and CDR2: SGHAT and FQNNGV. CDR3 size: 14 residues. The V gene lost 5 bases and the J gene lost 7 bases, with 17 bases spanning the gap. The CDR3 protein is CASSPGGAFGGYTF. The CDR3 region has the DNA TGTGCCAGCAGCCCTGGGGGGGCATTCGGTGGCTACACCTTC.